This T cell receptor (beta chain) came from a study of vaccination and CD4 T cells after COVID-19. Overall study: SARS-CoV-2 positivity in convalescent patients was established by nasal swab PCR; some ten had mild and one severe disease.

J was trimmed by 5 bases and V by 6 bases; bases with no gene match: 9. This CDR3 is built from 15 residues. CDR1 is DFQATT, CDR2 SNEGSKA, per germline (reference sequence). Oncomine TCR Beta short-read sequencing was applied to DNA from cultured CD4+ T cells. MiXCR was run by TCRdb on the PCR reads, yielding one entry per CDR3 protein. The sample contains approximately 11,000 distinct CDR3 sequences, 70% of which appear only once. Treatment given: roughly 10-day PBMC culture with coronavirus spike peptide pools or control peptides (ViraFEST assay). Details on this clonotype: The antigen is not known.

The clonotype comes from a human donor who had recovered from COVID-19. Sequenced material: CD4+ T cells from blood, cultured in vitro. V gene TRBV20-1 combines with J gene TRBJ1-6, with 8 positions matching TRBD1. The CDR3 nucleotides read TGCAGTGCAATAGGACAGGGAGGGAATAATTCACCCCTCCACTTT. It is translated as CSAIGQGGNNSPLHF.